Shown below are 32 T cell receptor beta chains from a single sample sequenced in a study of post-analysis software for immune sequencing data. Antigen specificity for these receptors is unknown. General study findings and limits: The five TRBV segments detected at higher frequency in patients than in controls included TRBV5-6, TRBV5-1 and TRBV20-1.

The TCR beta cDNA libraries carried unique molecular identifiers. TCRdb re-called the PCR reads through MiXCR, storing one row per CDR3 protein. The repertoire consists of around 500,000 distinct CDR3 sequences, with about a third occurring once and the leading ten covering about 5.6%. The sequenced sample consisted of blood. Source of these receptors: a girl between 2 and 17 years old with multiple sclerosis.

This clonotype was counted only a few times. V and J are TRBV5-1 and TRBJ2-7; D possibly uses TRBD1 or TRBD2 (5 bases each). The CDR3 sequence is 13 residues long. Germline CDR1 and CDR2: SGHRS and YFSETQ. V was pared by 0 bases and J by 6 bases, with 10 bases between. This chain's CDR3 is CASSLGGRSEQYF. CDR3 bases: TGCGCCAGCAGCTTGGGGGGACGTTCCGAGCAGTACTTC.

This clonotype was seen more than once but under ten times. This chain connects TRBV7-9 to TRBJ2-1, with a weak D call TRBD2 (6 bases). The germline gives CDR1 SEHNR, CDR2 FQNEAQ (reference sequence). With 5 bases removed from V and 5 bases from J, the gap between germline ends came to 16 bases. The CDR3 runs to 15 residues. CDR3 sequence: CASSLPGSSHNEQFF. CDR3 bases: TGTGCCAGCAGCCTCCCCGGGAGTTCGCACAATGAGCAGTTCTTC.

This clonotype has just a few counts. The rearrangement joins TRBV4-1 to TRBJ2-6; D gene ambiguous. The germline V and J ends were trimmed by 0 bases and 0 bases, with 9 bases remaining between them. Germline V CDR1 and CDR2: MGHRA, YSYEKL. The CDR3 is 17 amino acids. The DNA for the CDR3 is TGCGCCAGCAGCCAAGAGGGAATGTCCTCTGGGGCCAACGTCCTGACTTTC. Its protein product is CASSQEGMSSGANVLTF.

A few counts support this clonotype. The chain links TRBV7-2 to TRBJ2-7, with D perhaps matching TRBD1 or TRBD2 (5 bases each). The V end lost 2 bases, the J end lost 7 bases, and 15 bases lay between the germline ends. The CDR3 covers 14 residues. Germline CDR1 SGHTA, CDR2 FQGNSA. The CDR3 bases are TGTGCCAGCAGCTTAATGGGGACCCTGGGGGAGCAGTACTTC. Residues: CASSLMGTLGEQYF.

This clonotype showed up just a few times. The rearrangement uses TRBV9 and TRBJ2-5, with TRBD2 identical over 13 bases. Germline CDR1 reads SGDLS; CDR2 reads YYNGEE. After removal of 3 bases from V and 5 bases from J, the junction contained 10 bases not matched to a gene. This CDR3 is 17 amino acids long. Here the CDR3 reads CASSGQRLAGGFETQYF. CDR3 nucleotide sequence: TGTGCCAGCAGCGGACAGAGACTAGCGGGGGGTTTTGAGACCCAGTACTTC.

V is TRBV7-9 and J is TRBJ2-1; the match to TRBD1 covers 10 bases. Unmatched junction bases numbered 5, after V lost 5 bases and J lost 4 bases. The CDR3 consists of 15 residues. Germline assignment: CDR1 SEHNR and CDR2 FQNEAQ (reference sequence). The CDR3 loop reads CASSHRDRGYNEQFF. DNA of the CDR3: TGTGCCAGCAGCCACCGGGACAGGGGATACAATGAGCAGTTCTTC.

This clonotype was observed at least ten times. The chain uses TRBV7-3 and TRBJ2-1; TRBD1 matches 9 bases. The V and J ends lost 5 bases and 2 bases, in that order; junction bases with no gene match: 4. The CDR3 has 15 amino acids. Germline assignment: CDR1 SGHTA and CDR2 FQGTGA. CDR3 bases: TGTGCCAGCAGCCCACAGGGGGCAGCCTACAATGAGCAGTTCTTC. Its translation is CASSPQGAAYNEQFF. The full variable domain, with the rest looked up from reference TRBV7-3 and TRBJ2-1, is GAGVSQTPSNKVTEKGKYVELRCDPISGHTALYWYRQSLGQGPEFLIYFQGTGAADDSGLPNDRFFAVRPEGSVSTLKIQRTERGDSAVYLCASSPQGAAYNEQFFGPGTRLTVL.

The chain uses TRBV12-3 or TRBV12-4 and TRBJ1-2; D might be TRBD1 (5 bases). The length of the CDR3 is 11 residues. The V gene lost 5 bases and the J gene lost 7 bases, with 8 bases spanning the gap. CDR3 nucleotides: TGTGCCAGCAGTGGGGCGCCTGGCTACACCTTC. This gives the protein CASSGAPGYTF.

This clonotype appeared a single time. The J gene is TRBJ2-5, the V gene TRBV2, with no clear D. Germline V gene data show CDR1 as SNHLY and CDR2 as FYNNEI. Trimming removed 7 bases from V and 4 bases from J, with 13 bases in between. This CDR3 spans 13 amino acids. This CDR3 is CASTGLLAETQYF. CDR3 nucleotides: TGTGCCAGCACAGGTTTGCTTGCAGAGACCCAGTACTTC.

This clonotype was counted only a few times. The rearrangement uses TRBV11-3 and TRBJ1-2; D call uncertain. The V and J ends lost 9 bases and 6 bases respectively, with 17 bases between them. CDR1 and CDR2 (germline): SGHNT, YENEEA. The CDR3 totals 13 residues. CDR3 sequence (DNA): TGTGCCAGAAATATAACAGAAGGCGATGGCTACACCTTC. This gives the protein CARNITEGDGYTF.

This clonotype has only a few counts. The chain has TRBV7-9 and TRBJ2-7; D may correspond to TRBD1 or TRBD2 (6 bases each). V lost 4 bases to trimming and J lost 2 bases, with 15 bases between them. This CDR3 region has 15 residues. The V gene's germline CDR1 is SEHNR and CDR2 FQNEAQ (reference sequence). The CDR3 DNA reads as TGTGCCAGCAGCTCCCAAGGGGGGACGACCTACGAGCAGTACTTC. Protein: CASSSQGGTTYEQYF.

The chain uses TRBV7-8 and TRBJ2-4; possibly TRBD1 for D (5 bases). Judging by the DNA end, TRBJ2-7 fits better; the J call may be wrong. The CDR3 totals 13 residues. The germline CDR1 and CDR2 sequences are SGHVS and FQNEAQ. The CDR3 sequence is CASSLRRAYEQYF. The CDR3 DNA sequence: TGTGCCAGCAGCTTACGCAGGGCCTACGAGCAGTACTTC.

The genes are TRBV12-3 or TRBV12-4 and TRBJ2-5; D call uncertain. CDR3 length: 11 amino acids. The V and J ends lost 5 bases and 5 bases respectively, with 6 bases between them. For the CDR3, the DNA is TGTGCCAGCAGTACGCATGAGACCCAGTACTTC. Its translation is CASSTHETQYF.

This clonotype was recorded a few times. This chain joins TRBV27 and TRBJ2-1; D not certain. The CDR3 is 14 amino acids. Germline V gives CDR1 MNHEY, CDR2 SMNVEV (reference sequence). With 2 bases removed from V and 8 bases from J, the gap between germline ends came to 13 bases. CDR3 sequence (DNA): TGTGCCAGCAGTTTACAGCTAGTTAGCTATGAGCAGTTCTTC. This codes for CASSLQLVSYEQFF.

The CDR3 DNA follows: TGTGCCAGCAGCCGAGGACAGACTTGGGCTTTCTTT. Encoded protein: CASSRGQTWAFF. This chain links TRBV3-1 with TRBJ1-1; a weak D match, TRBD1 (6 bases). Germline-derived CDR1 and CDR2 are LGHDT and YNNKEL (reference sequence). The CDR3 is 12 amino acids. The V end was cut by 4 bases, the J end by 11 bases, with 14 bases between.

This clonotype was detected only a few times. The V gene is TRBV2, the J gene TRBJ2-1, with 12 bases aligning to TRBD1. Trimming at V came to 8 bases and at J to 1 base, leaving 3 bases not matched to a gene. CDR3 length equals 15 residues. In germline, CDR1 is SNHLY, CDR2 FYNNEI. The CDR3 here is CASGGQGASYNEQFF. CDR3 in DNA: TGTGCCAGCGGGGGACAGGGGGCTTCCTACAATGAGCAGTTCTTC.

The chain links TRBV7-9 to TRBJ2-1; a weak D match, TRBD2 (6 bases). Germline V gene data show CDR1 as SEHNR and CDR2 as FQNEAQ (reference sequence). The CDR3 covers 14 residues. V lost 8 bases, J lost 8 bases, and 19 bases lay in between. Here the CDR3 DNA reads TGTGCCAGCCTCTTAGGGGCCACGGGGGATGAGCAGTTCTTC. Translation gives CASLLGATGDEQFF.

The chain carries TRBV7-3 and TRBJ2-1, with 8 bases lining up with TRBD1. The germline V gene encodes CDR1 SGHTA and CDR2 FQGTGA. The CDR3 spans 17 residues. With V trimmed by 4 bases and J by 9 bases, 17 bases remained unmatched. CDR3 nucleotides: TGTGCCAGCAGCTCAGGGACAGGTGTTCAAGCGGAGGGTGAGCAGTTCTTC. Its protein is CASSSGTGVQAEGEQFF.

The chain links TRBV2 to TRBJ2-5, with D uncertain. Trimming stripped 3 bases from V and 1 base from J, with 15 bases between. In germline, CDR1 is SNHLY, CDR2 FYNNEI. The CDR3 length is 16 residues. The CDR3 is CASSDVRLSVQETQYF. Here the CDR3 DNA reads TGTGCCAGCAGTGATGTCCGCCTAAGCGTCCAAGAGACCCAGTACTTC.

In this sample, this clonotype turned up a few times. This chain connects TRBV7-9 to TRBJ2-3; 13 positions match TRBD2. The CDR3 totals 17 residues. J lost 0 bases, V lost 6 bases, and 6 bases had no gene match. Looked up from germline, CDR1 is SEHNR and CDR2 is FQNEAQ (reference sequence). CDR3 protein: CASRTGTSGVSTDTQYF. The CDR3 region has the DNA TGTGCCAGCAGGACGGGGACTAGCGGGGTCAGCACAGATACGCAGTATTTT.

The CDR3 DNA follows: TGCGCCAGCAGCCTTAATGAAGCAGGCGGTGAAAAACTGTTTTTT. It encodes CASSLNEAGGEKLFF. V is TRBV4-1 and J is TRBJ1-4; D not resolved. V was trimmed by 4 bases and J by 7 bases, leaving 16 bases between them. CDR1 is MGHRA, CDR2 YSYEKL, per germline. The CDR3 loop spans 15 amino acids.

The chain employs TRBV5-1 and TRBJ2-1, with 8 bases matching TRBD2. V shed 3 bases and J 3 bases; nucleotides not matched to a gene: 5. The CDR3 is made up of 15 amino acids. Germline-derived CDR1 and CDR2 are SGHRS and YFSETQ. Here the CDR3 reads CASSSNSGVYNEQFF. The CDR3 DNA is TGCGCCAGCAGCTCAAATAGCGGGGTCTACAATGAGCAGTTCTTC.

This chain uses TRBV3-1 with TRBJ2-4, with D perhaps matching TRBD2 (5 bases). There are 16 residues in the CDR3. V lost 2 bases, J lost 0 bases, and 11 bases lay in between. The V gene's germline CDR1 is LGHDT and CDR2 YNNKEL (reference sequence). CDR3 sequence (DNA): TGTGCCAGCAGCCAACGAAGACTATTAGCCAAAAACATTCAGTACTTC. Translated, it gives CASSQRRLLAKNIQYF.

There are many counts of this clonotype. The V gene is TRBV10-3, the J gene TRBJ2-1; either TRBD1 or TRBD2 may supply D (5 bases each). The CDR3 totals 13 residues. Per germline, CDR1 ENHRY and CDR2 SYGVKD. Trimming removed 10 bases from V and 9 bases from J, with 19 bases in between. The CDR3 coding sequence is TGTGCCACCGTGGACACCCTGAGGGGTGAGCAGTTCTTC. Translated: CATVDTLRGEQFF.

J is TRBJ2-3 and V is TRBV5-1, with D uncertain. V lost 3 bases and J lost 6, with 20 bases in between. The CDR3 has 16 amino acids. Germline CDR1 reads SGHRS; CDR2 reads YFSETQ. CDR3 DNA: TGCGCCAGCAGCTCGCCGGTGGACGTTAAGGCGGATACGCAGTATTTT. Translated: CASSSPVDVKADTQYF. Complete variable domain (other parts from reference TRBV5-1 and TRBJ2-3): KAGVTQTPRYLIKTRGQQVTLSCSPISGHRSVSWYQQTPGQGLQFLFEYFSETQRNKGNFPGRFSGRQFSNSRSEMNVSTLELGDSALYLCASSSPVDVKADTQYFGPGTRLTVL.

This clonotype was seen a handful of times. The chain joins TRBV18 to TRBJ1-5, with 8 bases aligning to TRBD1. With V trimmed by 4 bases and J by 6 bases, 14 bases remained unmatched. This CDR3 is 17 amino acids long. Germline V gives CDR1 KGHSH, CDR2 LQKENI. CDR3 coding DNA: TGTGCCAGCTCACTAACCCCCGACAGGGGCCAGGGTCAGCCCCAGCATTTT. It specifies CASSLTPDRGQGQPQHF.

This clonotype was seen a few times. The chain recombines TRBV5-1 with TRBJ2-3; 7 nucleotides match TRBD2. V lost 4 bases and J lost 0; bases outside the gene matches: 5. The CDR3 extends over 15 amino acids. Germline V gene lookup returns CDR1 SGHRS and CDR2 YFSETQ. CDR3 sequence reads: CASSSGLDSTDTQYF. The CDR3 nucleotides read TGCGCCAGCAGCAGTGGACTAGATAGCACAGATACGCAGTATTTT.

The sample holds a few counts of this clonotype. The chain uses TRBV7-6 and TRBJ2-5, with 9 bases that match TRBD2. Germline CDR1 and CDR2: SGHVS and FNYEAQ. J gave up 1 base and V 5 bases, and 8 bases lay outside the gene matches. CDR3 size: 16 residues. The CDR3, as DNA: TGTGCCAGCAGCCCAGGACTAGCGCCGATCCAAGAGACCCAGTACTTC. This codes for CASSPGLAPIQETQYF.

The genes are TRBV5-1 and TRBJ2-1, with D perhaps matching TRBD2 (6 bases). Trimming pared 4 bases from V and 7 bases from J, leaving 18 bases between. Germline loops: CDR1 SGHRS, CDR2 YFSETQ. The CDR3 is 15 residues long. CDR3 region: CASSPGLTEQNEQFF. CDR3 sequence (DNA): TGCGCCAGCAGCCCGGGACTCACCGAGCAGAATGAGCAGTTCTTC.

The sample holds many counts of this clonotype. V gene TRBV7-3 combines with J gene TRBJ1-2; 9 bases line up with TRBD1. The V segment lost 2 bases and the J segment 6 bases; nucleotides outside the gene matches: 10. This CDR3 region has 16 residues. Germline V gene data show CDR1 as SGHTA and CDR2 as FQGTGA. Here the CDR3 reads CASSLGYRDRADGYTF. The CDR3 DNA sequence: TGTGCCAGCAGCTTAGGTTACCGGGACAGGGCGGATGGCTACACCTTC.

The chain uses TRBV7-9 and TRBJ1-2; 7 bases align to TRBD1. The V segment lost 5 bases and the J segment 5 bases; nucleotides outside the gene matches: 8. Germline CDR1 is SEHNR and CDR2 is FQNEAQ (reference sequence). This CDR3 comprises 14 residues. In nucleotides, the CDR3 is TGTGCCAGCAGCCAACGAGGCAGGGGGTATGGCTACACCTTC. It translates to CASSQRGRGYGYTF.

In this sample, this clonotype turned up many times. The chain employs TRBV20-1 and TRBJ2-5, with TRBD1 as a possible D gene (5 bases). The CDR3 covers 10 residues. Germline CDR1 DFQATT, CDR2 SNEGSKA (reference sequence). Trimming stripped 6 bases from V and 3 bases from J, with 5 bases between. DNA of the CDR3: TGCAGTGCGGACAAAGAGACCCAGTACTTC. As protein: CSADKETQYF.